The 17 T cell receptor beta chains in this list originate from one sample, sequenced in a study of T cells in women clearing cervical HPV infection. Sequencing used immunoSEQ multiplex PCR; TCRdb keeps in-frame clones, though not all of them. The sample has 20,000 to 30,000 clones. The material sequenced was blood buffy coat. The receptors were gathered from a woman aged 18 to 75 with a cervical HPV16 infection that either progressed to CIN3+ or cleared (not recorded which).

Points on this clone: The read ends 3 residues early relative to the CDR3; the germline J gene fills the gap. The chain couples TRBV7-6 to TRBJ1-1, with a possible D match to TRBD1 (5 bases). V lost 4 bases, J lost 5 bases, and 11 bases lay in between. CDR1 is SGHVS, CDR2 FNYEAQ, per germline. The CDR3 sequence is 13 residues long. CDR3 sequence reads: CASSSSGGTEAFF. CDR3 DNA, as far as it was read: TGTGCCAGCAGCTCCTCCGGGGGAACTGAA.

Notes on this clone: The observed sequence ends 3 residues before the CDR3 terminus, with the missing tail filled in from the germline J gene. The chain links TRBV7-3 to TRBJ1-5, with TRBD1 as a possible D gene (5 bases). The germline V and J ends were trimmed by 4 bases and 2 bases, with 9 bases remaining between them. This CDR3 is 14 amino acids long. Germline V CDR1 and CDR2: SGHTA, FQGTGA. The CDR3 sequence is CASSSGGRNQPQHF. The DNA read from the CDR3 is TGTGCCAGCAGCTCGGGGGGACGCAATCAGCCC.

In regard to this clone: The missing CDR3 end, 3 residues past where the read stops, is filled in from the germline J gene. This chain connects TRBV4-1 to TRBJ1-1; possibly TRBD1 for D (6 bases). This CDR3 is built from 15 residues. CDR1 and CDR2 from the germline V gene are MGHRA and YSYEKL. The chain's CDR3 is CASSQPARRGLEAFF. The covered CDR3 bases are TGCGCCAGCAGCCAACCGGCGCGCAGGGGCTTGGAA.

Notes on this clone: The read falls 3 residues short of the CDR3 end, and the missing part is taken from the germline J gene. Within the sample, other DNA sequences also encode this same CDR3. The chain combines TRBV18 with TRBJ2-7, with D maybe TRBD1 (5 bases). This CDR3 region has 15 residues. The germline V gene has CDR1 KGHSH and CDR2 LQKENI. The germline V and J ends were trimmed by 6 bases and 0 bases, with 15 bases remaining between them. CDR3 DNA, as far as it was read: TGTGCCAGCTCCCCAGGGCCAGCTGTCTCCTACGAG. It specifies CASSPGPAVSYE. The complete CDR3 protein is CASSPGPAVSYEQYF.

With respect to this clone: The CDR3 end lies 3 residues beyond the end of the read and is filled in from the germline J gene. This sequence joins TRBV20-1 and TRBJ2-1; weak D call: TRBD2 (6 bases). V lost 6 bases and J lost 8, with 17 bases in between. The CDR3 is 13 residues long. Germline V gene lookup returns CDR1 DFQATT and CDR2 SNEGSKA (reference sequence). CDR3 amino acids: CSATRGPNHEQFF. The DNA read from the CDR3 is TGCAGTGCGACGCGGGGCCCAAACCATGAG.

As to this clone: Read coverage stops 3 residues before the CDR3 terminus; the germline J gene supplies the remainder. The chain uses TRBV28 and TRBJ2-7, with 11 bases identical to TRBD1. The ends lost 4 bases at V and 5 bases at J; junction bases unmatched: 13. The CDR3 extends over 17 amino acids. Per the germline V gene, CDR1 is MDHEN and CDR2 is SYDVKM. CDR3 bases read: TGTGCCAGCAGTTCACCCTTTCGGGACAGGGGGTCCCACGAG. It specifies CASSSPFRDRGSHE. The CDR3 as a whole reads CASSSPFRDRGSHEQYF. The variable domain in full, with the rest retrieved from reference TRBV28 and TRBJ2-7, is DVKVTQSSRYLVKRTGEKVFLECVQDMDHENMFWYRQDPGLGLRLIYFSYDVKMKEKGDIPEGYSVSREKKERFSLILESASTNQTSMYLCASSSPFRDRGSHEQYFGPGTRLTVT.

Concerning this clone: The read terminates 3 residues ahead of where the CDR3 ends, so the germline J gene completes it. The genes are TRBV5-1 and TRBJ2-7, with 16 bases identical to TRBD2. CDR1 and CDR2 (germline): SGHRS, YFSETQ. V gave up 3 bases and J gave up 4 bases; unmatched junction bases: 4. The CDR3 covers 16 residues. The sequenced part of the CDR3 DNA is TGCGCCAGCAGCTCGGGACTAGCGGGAGGGATATACGAG. It is translated as CASSSGLAGGIYE. The CDR3 reads in full as CASSSGLAGGIYEQYF.

Points on this clone: The read ends 3 residues before the CDR3 terminus; that terminus is restored from the germline J gene. This rearrangement joins TRBV19 to TRBJ2-1; 12 bases agree with TRBD2. Per germline, CDR1 LNHDA and CDR2 SQIVND (reference sequence). This CDR3 spans 15 amino acids. J was trimmed by 9 bases and V by 2 bases; bases with no gene match: 5. The CDR3 region is CASSITLAGGREQFF. CDR3 DNA (partial): TGTGCCAGTAGTATAACTCTAGCGGGGGGGCGTGAG.

For this clone: The CDR3 extends 3 residues past the end of the read, so its final part is completed from the germline J gene. The chain uses TRBV6-1 and TRBJ1-2; unclear D gene. This CDR3 is 14 amino acids long. Germline-derived CDR1 and CDR2 are MNHNS and SASEGT. Trimming took off 1 base at V and 4 bases at J, with 10 bases between the two ends. The part of the CDR3 DNA that was read is TGTGCCAGCAGTGAAGGCCTATCGGGCTATGGC. Its protein product is CASSEGLSGYG. The whole CDR3 region reads CASSEGLSGYGYTF.

Note on this clone: With the read ending 3 residues before the CDR3 end, the germline J gene is used to fill in that end. J is TRBJ1-1 and V is TRBV19; a weak D match, TRBD1 (5 bases). Looked up from germline, CDR1 is LNHDA and CDR2 is SQIVND (reference sequence). CDR3 size: 14 residues. V shed 7 bases and J shed 5 bases, with 17 bases lying between them. Here the CDR3 reads CASIRDSHLTEAFF. The sequenced CDR3 bases are TGTGCCAGTATACGTGACAGTCACCTAACTGAA. The whole variable domain, remainder taken from reference TRBV19 and TRBJ1-1, is DGGITQSPKYLFRKEGQNVTLSCEQNLNHDAMYWYRQDPGQGLRLIYYSQIVNDFQKGDIAEGYSVSREKKESFPLTVTSAQKNPTAFYLCASIRDSHLTEAFFGQGTRLTVV.

Comment on this clone: The junction differs from germline at one of its ends, possibly a read error. Sequencing ends 3 residues short of the CDR3 end; the germline J gene provides the rest. This chain connects TRBV19 to TRBJ1-3; D is possibly TRBD1 (6 bases). The germline gives CDR1 LNHDA, CDR2 SQIVND (reference sequence). The CDR3 totals 13 residues. The sequenced CDR3 bases are TGTACCAGTAGTATGACCAGGGGAGACACC. Protein product: CTSSMTRGDT. The whole CDR3 sequence reads CTSSMTRGDTIYF.

Details on this clone: The CDR3 end lies 3 residues beyond the end of the read and is filled in from the germline J gene. This chain joins TRBV14 and TRBJ2-5, with a tentative D call TRBD1 (5 bases). This CDR3 has 19 residues. V dropped 4 bases and J dropped 3 bases, with 27 bases sitting between them. Germline CDR1 reads SGHDN; CDR2 reads FVKESK. The CDR3 reads CASSLVAWGFRAIEETQYF. The DNA read from the CDR3 is TGTGCCAGCAGCCTCGTGGCCTGGGGTTTCAGGGCAATAGAAGAGACC. The variable domain in full, with the rest retrieved from reference TRBV14 and TRBJ2-5, is EAGVTQFPSHSVIEKGQTVTLRCDPISGHDNLYWYRRVMGKEIKFLLHFVKESKQDESGMPNNRFLAERTGGTYSTLKVQPAELEDSGVYFCASSLVAWGFRAIEETQYFGPGTRLLVL.

Points on this clone: From the germline J gene comes the end of the CDR3, since the read stops 3 residues before it. This chain uses TRBV7-2 with TRBJ2-3; 8 bases are a match to TRBD2. This CDR3 has 16 residues. The J segment lost 4 bases and the V segment lost 0 bases, leaving 6 bases of the junction unmatched. Germline lookup yields CDR1 SGHTA and CDR2 FQGNSA. The CDR3 bases that were read are TGTGCCAGCAGCTTAGCGGCAGCGGGAGCTGCAGATACG. Its translation is CASSLAAAGAADT. The whole CDR3 sequence is CASSLAAAGAADTQYF.

For this clone: The sequenced fragment ends 3 residues before the CDR3 boundary, so the rest is inferred from the germline J gene. The rearrangement uses TRBV2 and TRBJ2-3; no clear D. CDR1 and CDR2 (germline): SNHLY, FYNNEI. The CDR3 runs to 13 residues. The sequenced part of the CDR3 DNA is TGTGCCAGCAGCCCTCGTCGACAAGAGACG. Translation gives CASSPRRQET. The complete CDR3 reads CASSPRRQETQYF.

About this clone itself: The read ends 3 residues shy of where the CDR3 ends; the end is completed using the germline J gene. The chain employs TRBV19 and TRBJ2-4; 7 bases align to TRBD1. CDR1 and CDR2 (germline): LNHDA, SQIVND (reference sequence). The CDR3 is 14 residues long. Germline trimming cut 5 bases from V and 9 bases from J; bases unmatched to any gene: 10. The CDR3 spells CASSVGQGVGIQYF. CDR3 DNA (partial): TGTGCCAGTAGTGTGGGCCAGGGGGTTGGCATT.

Details on this clone: With the read ending 3 residues before the CDR3 end, the germline J gene is used to fill in that end. This chain connects TRBV20-1 to TRBJ2-7; 10 bases line up with TRBD2. Germline assignment: CDR1 DFQATT and CDR2 SNEGSKA (reference sequence). Trimming took 3 bases from V and 4 from J; bases not matched to a gene: 6. The CDR3 has 14 residues. Here the CDR3 reads CSASSPSGSYEQYF. The sequenced part of the CDR3 DNA is TGCAGTGCTAGTTCCCCTAGCGGGAGTTACGAG.

Concerning this clone: The CDR3 extends 3 residues past the end of the read, so its final part is completed from the germline J gene. This chain uses TRBV30 with TRBJ2-5; D is unresolved. This CDR3 has 12 residues. The germline CDR1 and CDR2 sequences are GTSNPN and SVGIG (reference sequence). CDR3 DNA, as far as it was read: TGTGCCTGGAGTAAGGGCATAGATACC. It translates to CAWSKGIDT. The full CDR3 reads CAWSKGIDTQYF. The whole variable domain, remainder taken from reference TRBV30 and TRBJ2-5, is SQTIHQWPATLVQPVGSPLSLECTVEGTSNPNLYWYRQAAGRGLQLLFYSVGIGQISSEVPQNLSASRPQDRQFILSSKKLLLSDSGFYLCAWSKGIDTQYFGPGTRLLVL.